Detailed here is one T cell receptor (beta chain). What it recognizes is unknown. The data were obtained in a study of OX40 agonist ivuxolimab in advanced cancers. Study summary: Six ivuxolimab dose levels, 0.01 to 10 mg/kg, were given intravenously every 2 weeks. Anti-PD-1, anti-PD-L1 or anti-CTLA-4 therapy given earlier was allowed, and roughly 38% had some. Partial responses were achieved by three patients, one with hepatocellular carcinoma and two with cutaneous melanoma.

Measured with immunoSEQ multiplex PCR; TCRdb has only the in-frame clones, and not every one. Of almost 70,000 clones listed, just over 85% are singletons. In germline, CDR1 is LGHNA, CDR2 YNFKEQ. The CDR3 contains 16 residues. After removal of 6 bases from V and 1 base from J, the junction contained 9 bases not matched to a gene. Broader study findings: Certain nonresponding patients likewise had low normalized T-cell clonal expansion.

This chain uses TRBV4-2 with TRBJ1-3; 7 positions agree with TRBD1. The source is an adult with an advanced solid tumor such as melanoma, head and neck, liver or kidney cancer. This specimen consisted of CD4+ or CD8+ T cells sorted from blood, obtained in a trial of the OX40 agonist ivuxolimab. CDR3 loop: CASSRTGDSSGNTIYF. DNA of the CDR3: TGTGCCAGCAGTCGTACAGGGGATTCTTCTGGAAACACCATATATTTT.